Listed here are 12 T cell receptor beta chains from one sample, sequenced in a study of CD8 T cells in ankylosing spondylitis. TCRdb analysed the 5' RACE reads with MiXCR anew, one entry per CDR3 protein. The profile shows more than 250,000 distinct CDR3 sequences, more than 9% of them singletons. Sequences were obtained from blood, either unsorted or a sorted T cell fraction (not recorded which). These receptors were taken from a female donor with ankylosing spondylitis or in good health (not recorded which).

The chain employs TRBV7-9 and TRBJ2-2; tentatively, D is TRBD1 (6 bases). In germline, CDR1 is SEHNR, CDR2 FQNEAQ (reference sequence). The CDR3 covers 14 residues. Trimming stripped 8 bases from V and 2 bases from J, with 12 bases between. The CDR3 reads CASPQGGNTGELFF. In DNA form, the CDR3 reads TGTGCCAGCCCACAAGGGGGTAACACCGGGGAGCTGTTTTTT. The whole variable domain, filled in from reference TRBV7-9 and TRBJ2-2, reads DTGVSQNPRHKITKRGQNVTFRCDPISEHNRLYWYRQTLGQGPEFLTYFQNEAQLEKSRLLSDRFSAERPKGSFSTLEIQRTEQGDSAMYLCASPQGGNTGELFFGEGSRLTVL.

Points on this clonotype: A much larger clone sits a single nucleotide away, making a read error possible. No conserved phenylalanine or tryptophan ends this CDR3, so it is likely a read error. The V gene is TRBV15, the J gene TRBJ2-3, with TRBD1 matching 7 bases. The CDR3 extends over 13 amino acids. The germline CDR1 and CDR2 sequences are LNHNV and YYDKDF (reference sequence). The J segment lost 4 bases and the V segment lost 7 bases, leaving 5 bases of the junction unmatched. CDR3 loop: CATTGQVSDTQYY. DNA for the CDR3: TGTGCCACCACAGGACAGGTTTCAGATACGCAGTATTAT.

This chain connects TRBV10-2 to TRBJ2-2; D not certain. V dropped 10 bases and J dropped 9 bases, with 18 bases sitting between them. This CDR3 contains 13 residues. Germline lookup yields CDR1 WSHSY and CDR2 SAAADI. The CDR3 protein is CATTLGSYRELFF. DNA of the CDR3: TGCGCCACTACCCTAGGGTCGTACAGGGAGCTGTTTTTT.

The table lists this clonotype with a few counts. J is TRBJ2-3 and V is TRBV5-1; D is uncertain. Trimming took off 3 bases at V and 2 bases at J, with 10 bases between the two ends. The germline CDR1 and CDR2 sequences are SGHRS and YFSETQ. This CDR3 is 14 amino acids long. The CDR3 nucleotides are TGCGCCAGCAGCTCAATGAGGAACACAGATACGCAGTATTTT. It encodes CASSSMRNTDTQYF.

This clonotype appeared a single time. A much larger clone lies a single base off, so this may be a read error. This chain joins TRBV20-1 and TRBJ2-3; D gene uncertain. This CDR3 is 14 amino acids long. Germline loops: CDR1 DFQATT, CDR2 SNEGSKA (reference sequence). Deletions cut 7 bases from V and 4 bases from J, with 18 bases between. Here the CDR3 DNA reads TGCAGTGTGTATTACACCAGGAGTCCAGATACGCAGTATTTT. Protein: CSVYYTRSPDTQYF.

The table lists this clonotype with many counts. The CDR3 coding sequence is TGTGCCAGCAGGCTTGACAGGGAAAAAGAAAAACTGTTTTTT. Its translation: CASRLDREKEKLFF. V and J are TRBV12-3 or TRBV12-4 and TRBJ1-4, with 7 bases lining up with TRBD1. There are 14 residues in the CDR3. The junction had 9 bases not matched to a gene; V was cut back by 6 bases and J by 8 bases.

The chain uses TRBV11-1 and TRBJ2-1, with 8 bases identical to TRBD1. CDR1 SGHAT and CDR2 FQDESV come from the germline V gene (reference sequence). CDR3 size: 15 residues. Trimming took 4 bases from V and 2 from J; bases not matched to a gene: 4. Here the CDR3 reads CASSSDRGPYNEQFF. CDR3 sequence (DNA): TGTGCCAGCAGCTCAGACAGGGGACCCTACAATGAGCAGTTCTTC.

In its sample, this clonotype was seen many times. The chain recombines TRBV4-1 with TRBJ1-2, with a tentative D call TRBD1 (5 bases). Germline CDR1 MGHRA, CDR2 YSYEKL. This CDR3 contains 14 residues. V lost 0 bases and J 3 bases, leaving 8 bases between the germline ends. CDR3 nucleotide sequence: TGCGCCAGCAGCCAAGACTCAGGGTACTATGGCTACACCTTC. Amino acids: CASSQDSGYYGYTF.

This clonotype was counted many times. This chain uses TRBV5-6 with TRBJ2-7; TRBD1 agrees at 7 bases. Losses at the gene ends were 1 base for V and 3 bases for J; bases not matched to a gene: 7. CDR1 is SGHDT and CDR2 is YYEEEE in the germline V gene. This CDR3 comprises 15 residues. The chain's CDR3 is CASSLYGAGGYEQYF. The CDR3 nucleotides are TGTGCCAGCAGCTTGTACGGTGCAGGGGGCTACGAGCAGTACTTC.

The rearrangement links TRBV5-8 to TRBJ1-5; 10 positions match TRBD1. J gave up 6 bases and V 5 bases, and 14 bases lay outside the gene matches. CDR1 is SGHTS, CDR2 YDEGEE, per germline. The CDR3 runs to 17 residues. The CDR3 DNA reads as TGTGCCAGCAGGCGGCCATGGGGACAGGGGAAGAGTCAGCCCCAGCATTTT. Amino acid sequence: CASRRPWGQGKSQPQHF.

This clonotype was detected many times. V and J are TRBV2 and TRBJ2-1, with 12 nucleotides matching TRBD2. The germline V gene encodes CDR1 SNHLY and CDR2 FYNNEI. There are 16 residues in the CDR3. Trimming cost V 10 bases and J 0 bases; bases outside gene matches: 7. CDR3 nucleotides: TGTGCCACCGAAACTAGCGGGGGGAGCTCCTACAATGAGCAGTTCTTC. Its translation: CATETSGGSSYNEQFF.

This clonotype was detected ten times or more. CDR3 sequence: CASSLGRTSDTQYF. CDR3 DNA: TGCGCCAGCAGCTTGGGTAGGACGTCGGATACGCAGTATTTT. This chain connects TRBV5-1 to TRBJ2-3; D remains ambiguous. V was cut by 0 bases and J by 6 bases, with 11 bases left in between. Germline CDR1 SGHRS, CDR2 YFSETQ. The CDR3 is made up of 14 amino acids.